The count of the clone carrying this TCR beta chain is one. The antigen remains unidentified. TCRdb re-analysed the multiplex PCR reads in MiXCR, keeping a single row per CDR3 protein. This sample has tens of thousands of distinct CDR3 sequences; under 75% occur once, and the top ten carry about a fifth. CDR3 size: 18 residues. V shed 1 base, J shed 8 bases, and the junction held 15 bases outside the gene matches. Germline CDR1 and CDR2: SEHNR and FQNEAQ (reference sequence). The record originates from a study of breast tumors, draining lymph nodes, adjacent tissues. Study-level findings and limits: Tumors had less TCR diversity than lymph nodes, more than nontumor tissue. Data only fit, rather than demonstrated, lymph node origin of most tumor T cells.

This chain joins TRBV7-9 and TRBJ2-1; 9 bases map to TRBD1. The sequenced material came from tumor-adjacent breast tissue. This sequence originates from a female donor with breast cancer. Some clones in this sample may be carry-over from other donors' samples. The CDR3 DNA sequence: TGTGCCAGCAGCTTAGTCCGTTCGGGACAGGGTAAAACACATGAGCAGTTCTTC. Its translation: CASSLVRSGQGKTHEQFF.